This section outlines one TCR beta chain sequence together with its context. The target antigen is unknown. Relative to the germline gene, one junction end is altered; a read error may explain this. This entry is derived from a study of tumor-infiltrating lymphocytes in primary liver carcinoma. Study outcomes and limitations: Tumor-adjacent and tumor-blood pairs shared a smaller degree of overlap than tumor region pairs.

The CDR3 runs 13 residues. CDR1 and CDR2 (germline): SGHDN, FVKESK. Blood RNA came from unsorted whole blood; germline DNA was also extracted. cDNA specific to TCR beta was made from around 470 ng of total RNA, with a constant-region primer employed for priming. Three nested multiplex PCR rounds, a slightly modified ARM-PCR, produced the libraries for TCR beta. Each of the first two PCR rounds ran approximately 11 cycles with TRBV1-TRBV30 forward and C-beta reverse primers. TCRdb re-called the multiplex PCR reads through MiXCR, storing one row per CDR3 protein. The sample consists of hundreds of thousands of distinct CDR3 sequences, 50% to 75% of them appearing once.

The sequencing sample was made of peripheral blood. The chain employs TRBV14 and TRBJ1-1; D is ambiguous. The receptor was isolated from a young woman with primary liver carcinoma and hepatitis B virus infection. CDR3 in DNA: TGTACCGGCAGCCAATTCCTGAACATTGAAGCTTTCTTT. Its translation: CTGSQFLNIEAFF.